This is a list of T cell receptor beta chains from one sample in a study of cytomegalovirus exposure and HLA in healthy donors. Profiling relied on immunoSEQ multiplex PCR, and the TCRdb table lists in-frame clones only, not all of them. Of about 140,000 clones listed, about three quarters are singletons. Sequencing input: PBMCs. The receptors stem from a man aged 18 to 29 in good health and CMV-seronegative. Each CDR3 is given without its conserved first and last residue. The D gene is left open where the match is weak.

V	J	D	CDR3
TRBV6-5	TRBJ1-5	TRBD1	ASSRTGNRNQPQH
TRBV19	TRBJ2-7	NA	ASSRQDYEQY
TRBV2	NA	NA	ASSFRGPSYEQY
TRBV29-1	TRBJ1-2	TRBD1	SVHRGYGYT
TRBV7-5	TRBJ1-1	NA	VRSLEGDTEAF
TRBV13	TRBJ2-5	NA	ASSARQTETQY
TRBV5-4	TRBJ2-7	TRBD1	ASSPPDREDYEQY
TRBV5-1	TRBJ2-5	NA	ASSLGVPGDQETQY
TRBV14	TRBJ2-5	NA	ASSQRVFGQETQY
TRBV10-1	TRBJ1-1	NA	ASSDRFGTEAF
TRBV5-1	TRBJ1-4	TRBD1	ASSNSQGAREKLF
TRBV30	TRBJ1-6	NA	AWNSPGFSPLH
TRBV27	TRBJ1-2	TRBD1	ASSSRQGKAYGYT
TRBV4-2	TRBJ2-2	NA	ASSPQEGGTGELF
TRBV7-9	TRBJ1-5	NA	ASSPGGGGFNQPQH
TRBV5-1	TRBJ1-2	NA	ASSWIVTGFYGYT
TRBV7-9	TRBJ1-5	NA	ASSLGGGGNQPQH
TRBV7-7	TRBJ2-2	NA	ASSLVSIGVSGELF
TRBV7-9	TRBJ2-7	NA	ASCRGGSSYEQY
TRBV18	TRBJ1-5	TRBD1	ASSPSRTGGSPPQH
TRBV6-6	TRBJ1-2	NA	ASSPTEDYGYT
TRBV5-1	TRBJ2-7	TRBD1	ASSLAVTGGSEQY
TRBV30	TRBJ1-5	NA	AWSEPGNQPQH
TRBV4-2	TRBJ1-5	NA	ASSQDFSYSNQPQH
TRBV2	TRBJ1-2	NA	ASSDRADYGYT
TRBV27	TRBJ2-7	TRBD2	ASSPLSGASYEQY
TRBV15	TRBJ2-7	NA	ATSRDPDTYEQY
TRBV5-1	TRBJ2-7	NA	ASSLRSGYEQY
TRBV7-6	TRBJ2-7	TRBD1	ASSQRQGRHEQY
TRBV6-5	TRBJ1-2	TRBD1	ASSGQGNYGYT
TRBV7-6	TRBJ1-1	NA	ASSFSQNTEAF
TRBV9	TRBJ1-1	NA	ASSRSRNTEAF
TRBV18	TRBJ2-7	NA	ASSPQTGTGEQY
TRBV9	TRBJ2-2	NA	ASSVGRGTGELF
TRBV9	TRBJ2-5	TRBD1	ASSNRQGFQETQY
TRBV27	TRBJ2-7	TRBD2	ASSSGLAGYEQY
TRBV30	TRBJ2-2	NA	AWMIQGNTGELF
TRBV18	TRBJ1-2	NA	ASSSRGNYGYT
TRBV28	TRBJ1-5	NA	ASVKVAYSNQPQH
TRBV18	TRBJ2-1	TRBD2	ASSQGAGVEQF
TRBV6-1	TRBJ1-5	NA	ASIVQPQH
TRBV12-5	TRBJ2-1	TRBD2	ASGLGQLETSGKYNEQF
TRBV4-1	TRBJ2-1	TRBD1	ASSQTTGEVFNEQF
TRBV14	TRBJ2-5	TRBD1	ASSQGRGLLEETQY
TRBV9	TRBJ2-6	NA	ASSTEGRGRHSGANVLT
TRBV19	TRBJ1-1	NA	ASSIGTPTEAF
TRBV6-4	TRBJ2-7	NA	ARSSWGRGLYEQY
TRBV19	TRBJ2-6	NA	ASSPRRPSGANVLT
TRBV4-2	TRBJ2-1	TRBD2	ASSLAGREGTYNEQF